This TCR beta chain derives from a study of T cells of healthy individuals. This clonotype has just a few counts. TCRdb analysed the 5' RACE reads with MiXCR anew, one entry per CDR3 protein. The sample holds roughly 87,000 distinct CDR3 sequences; roughly 15% are singletons and the top ten take roughly 6.1%. V was shortened by 6 bases and J by 0 bases, with 8 bases between the two germline ends. Germline-derived CDR1 and CDR2 are SNHLY and FYNNEI. The CDR3 is 14 residues long. This receptor was identified in a human donor in good health. The rearrangement links TRBV2 to TRBJ2-2, with D perhaps matching TRBD2 (6 bases). In DNA form, the CDR3 reads TGTGCCAGCAGGTCTAGCGCGAACACCGGGGAGCTGTTTTTT. Its translation is CASRSSANTGELFF.